These 27 T cell receptor beta chains came from one sample sequenced in a study of T cell responses to AZD1222 COVID-19 vaccine. Sequencing used immunoSEQ multiplex PCR; TCRdb keeps in-frame clones, though not all of them. The table shows 180,000 or so clones, with roughly 90% occurring only once. This specimen consisted of peripheral blood, obtained 28 days after the second AZD1222 dose. The receptors come from an adult who received the AZD1222 COVID-19 vaccine.

V usage is TRBV7-9 and J usage is TRBJ2-7; D may be TRBD2 (6 bases). CDR1 and CDR2 from the germline V gene are SEHNR and FQNEAQ (reference sequence). CDR3 length equals 15 residues. Trimming took off 5 bases at V and 1 base at J, with 15 bases between the two ends. CDR3 loop: CASSRSGLRSYEQYF. CDR3 nucleotide sequence: TGTGCCAGCAGCCGAAGCGGGTTACGGTCCTACGAGCAGTACTTC.

The chain combines TRBV5-4 with TRBJ1-2; D is perhaps TRBD1 (5 bases). This CDR3 is built from 15 residues. V lost 4 bases to trimming and J lost 7 bases, with 20 bases between them. Germline V gives CDR1 SGHNT, CDR2 YYREEE (reference sequence). In DNA, the CDR3 is TGTGCCAGCAGCCCCGGGACTTCGGACCATACTGGCTACACCTTC. This sequence encodes CASSPGTSDHTGYTF.

V gene TRBV7-9 combines with J gene TRBJ2-1, with 10 bases aligning to TRBD2. CDR1 SEHNR and CDR2 FQNEAQ come from the germline V gene (reference sequence). J gave up 0 bases and V 5 bases, and 7 bases lay outside the gene matches. This CDR3 region has 17 residues. The CDR3 DNA follows: TGTGCCAGCAGCGCGACTAGCGGGCCGAGCTCCTACAATGAGCAGTTCTTC. Translation gives CASSATSGPSSYNEQFF.

The genes are TRBV9 and TRBJ2-3, with D perhaps TRBD2 (5 bases). V was shortened by 4 bases and J by 0 bases, with 18 bases between the two germline ends. The germline gives CDR1 SGDLS, CDR2 YYNGEE. The CDR3 length is 17 residues. CDR3 DNA: TGTGCCAGCAGCCCCCAAGGTGTCGGAGGCAGCACAGATACGCAGTATTTT. Translation gives CASSPQGVGGSTDTQYF.

The rearrangement joins TRBV30 to TRBJ1-1; D gene uncertain. The CDR3 covers 15 residues. Germline V CDR1 and CDR2: GTSNPN, SVGIG (reference sequence). Trimming took off 7 bases at V and 6 bases at J, with 24 bases between the two ends. The CDR3 region is CAYNKGLSGVAEAFF. DNA of the CDR3: TGTGCCTATAATAAAGGGTTAAGTGGAGTCGCTGAAGCTTTCTTT.

This chain links TRBV27 with TRBJ2-2; D gene ambiguous. CDR1 and CDR2 (germline): MNHEY, SMNVEV (reference sequence). V was shortened by 8 bases and J by 3 bases, with 13 bases between the two germline ends. CDR3 length equals 14 residues. The CDR3 nucleotides are TGTGCCAGCCGTTCTCGCGGCTACACCGGGGAGCTGTTTTTT. Protein product: CASRSRGYTGELFF.

This chain links TRBV4-1 with TRBJ1-5; 9 bases align to TRBD1. Germline V lookup: CDR1 MGHRA, CDR2 YSYEKL. The junction had 15 bases not matched to a gene; V was cut back by 1 base and J by 2 bases. CDR3 length: 20 residues. DNA for the CDR3: TGCGCCAGCAGCCAAGTAGGTCCGGGACAGGGAATCATTCGCAATCAGCCCCAGCATTTT. This codes for CASSQVGPGQGIIRNQPQHF.

V usage is TRBV6-5 and J usage is TRBJ2-3, with D unresolved. From germline, CDR1 is MNHEY and CDR2 SVGAGI. V was shortened by 4 bases and J by 1 base, with 15 bases between the two germline ends. CDR3 length equals 16 residues. The CDR3 region has the DNA TGTGCCAGCAGTTTGTTCGGTCCCAAGGGCACAGATACGCAGTATTTT. The encoded protein is CASSLFGPKGTDTQYF.

This clone was seen only a few times. This chain connects TRBV9 to TRBJ1-2; no clear D. Germline-derived CDR1 and CDR2 are SGDLS and YYNGEE. Trimming took 4 bases from V and 6 from J, leaving 10 bases between them. The CDR3 is 12 amino acids. This CDR3 is CASSNSRDGYTF. The CDR3 bases are TGTGCCAGCAGCAATAGTAGGGATGGCTACACCTTC.

This chain connects TRBV9 to TRBJ2-2; D ambiguous. The CDR3 extends over 16 amino acids. V lost 1 base and J lost 2, with 12 bases in between. Germline values: CDR1 SGDLS, CDR2 YYNGEE. The CDR3 loop is CASSVTVGSNTGELFF. In DNA form, the CDR3 reads TGTGCCAGCAGCGTAACAGTAGGGTCCAACACCGGGGAGCTGTTTTTT.

This clone was counted once. The V call is TRBV7-2, the J call TRBJ2-7; unclear D gene. CDR1 and CDR2 (germline): SGHTA, FQGNSA. Trimming left V 3 bases short and J 0 bases short, with 6 bases between. The CDR3 spans 13 residues. CDR3: CASSFTPSYEQYF. In nucleotides, the CDR3 is TGTGCCAGCAGCTTTACCCCCTCCTACGAGCAGTACTTC. Combining the CDR3 with reference TRBV7-2 and TRBJ2-7 gives the whole variable domain GAGVSQSPSNKVTEKGKDVELRCDPISGHTALYWYRQSLGQGLEFLIYFQGNSAPDKSGLPSDRFSAERTGGSVSTLTIQRTQQEDSAVYLCASSFTPSYEQYFGPGTRLTVT.

The rearrangement uses TRBV18 and TRBJ1-5; TRBD1 might be the D (6 bases). The CDR3 extends over 15 amino acids. V was trimmed by 2 bases and J by 3 bases, leaving 11 bases between them. In germline, CDR1 is KGHSH, CDR2 LQKENI. CDR3 sequence reads: CASSPRQAANQPQHF. The CDR3 region has the DNA TGTGCCAGCTCACCAAGACAGGCGGCCAATCAGCCCCAGCATTTT.

This sequence joins TRBV10-1 and TRBJ1-1, with D perhaps matching TRBD1 (5 bases). V was trimmed by 4 bases and J by 4 bases, leaving 7 bases between them. CDR3 length: 12 residues. Per the germline V gene, CDR1 is WNHNN and CDR2 is SYGVQD (reference sequence). CDR3 bases: TGCGCCAGCAGTGCAGGGCCCACTGAAGCTTTCTTT. It translates to CASSAGPTEAFF.

The chain carries TRBV3-1 (or the pseudogene TRBV3-2) and TRBJ1-6; weak D call: TRBD1 (5 bases). Trimming cost V 7 bases and J 10 bases, with 11 bases left between them. The CDR3 has 12 amino acids. CDR1 is LGHDT and CDR2 is YNNKEL in the germline V gene (reference sequence). The CDR3 region is CASNEGWSPLHF. CDR3 sequence (DNA): TGTGCCAGCAATGAGGGGTGGTCACCCCTCCACTTT.

This sequence joins TRBV19 and TRBJ2-3, with 8 bases lining up with TRBD1. This CDR3 has 14 amino acids. Germline CDR1 is LNHDA and CDR2 is SQIVND (reference sequence). V lost 5 bases and J lost 4; bases outside the gene matches: 5. CDR3 in DNA: TGTGCCAGTAGTTCGGACAGGGCCGCAGATACGCAGTATTTT. As protein: CASSSDRAADTQYF.

The chain combines TRBV7-9 with TRBJ2-5; the D gene is possibly TRBD1 (5 bases). The CDR3 totals 12 residues. Per germline, CDR1 SEHNR and CDR2 FQNEAQ (reference sequence). V was pared by 5 bases and J by 9 bases, with 13 bases between. CDR3 sequence (DNA): TGTGCCAGCAGCCAGGGTCCAGGGTCCCAGTACTTC. Translating gives CASSQGPGSQYF. The whole variable domain, filled in from reference TRBV7-9 and TRBJ2-5, reads DTGVSQNPRHKITKRGQNVTFRCDPISEHNRLYWYRQTLGQGPEFLTYFQNEAQLEKSRLLSDRFSAERPKGSFSTLEIQRTEQGDSAMYLCASSQGPGSQYFGPGTRLLVL.

DNA for the CDR3: TGTGCCAGCAGCTTGGTTGGGGTACTTAGTCGGGAAAAACTGTTTTTT. This gives the protein CASSLVGVLSREKLFF. This sequence joins TRBV5-8 and TRBJ1-4, with D hard to call. Looked up from germline, CDR1 is SGHTS and CDR2 is YDEGEE. CDR3 length equals 16 residues. The V end was cut by 0 bases, the J end by 8 bases, with 17 bases between.

The chain joins TRBV3-1 (or the pseudogene TRBV3-2) to TRBJ2-7, with 8 bases matching TRBD2. After removal of 3 bases from V and 0 bases from J, the junction contained 10 bases not matched to a gene. Germline V lookup: CDR1 LGHDT, CDR2 YNNKEL (reference sequence). The CDR3 is made up of 17 amino acids. The CDR3 loop reads CASSHIPGGQPSYEQYF. In nucleotides, the CDR3 is TGTGCCAGCAGCCACATTCCGGGGGGGCAACCCTCCTACGAGCAGTACTTC.

This chain joins TRBV12-3 or TRBV12-4 and TRBJ1-5; D is unclear. V lost 0 bases and J lost 7, with 7 bases in between. The CDR3 has 13 residues. CDR3 amino acids: CASSLAMGQPQHF. The CDR3 DNA is TGTGCCAGCAGTTTAGCTATGGGACAGCCCCAGCATTTT.

This sequence joins TRBV6-4 and TRBJ1-2, with a weak D call TRBD1 (5 bases). The germline gives CDR1 MRHNA, CDR2 SNTAGT. This CDR3 has 13 residues. Trimming stripped 3 bases from V and 8 bases from J, with 13 bases between. This CDR3 is CASSEGPWGGYTF. The CDR3 region has the DNA TGTGCCAGCAGTGAAGGGCCATGGGGGGGCTACACCTTC.

The rearrangement uses TRBV9 and TRBJ2-1; 10 bases match TRBD1. The J segment lost 6 bases and the V segment lost 4 bases, leaving 13 bases of the junction unmatched. Germline assignment: CDR1 SGDLS and CDR2 YYNGEE. The CDR3 covers 17 residues. CDR3 sequence: CASSSLGTGANSNEQFF. CDR3 sequence (DNA): TGTGCCAGCAGCTCCTTAGGGACAGGGGCCAATAGCAATGAGCAGTTCTTC.

The CDR3 protein is CASSIGTGANTEAFF. The CDR3 DNA reads TGTGCCAGTAGTATCGGGACAGGGGCGAACACTGAAGCTTTCTTT. The V and J genes are TRBV19 and TRBJ1-1, with 10 bases that match TRBD1. With 3 bases clipped from V and 1 base from J, the junction kept 2 bases outside the gene matches. CDR3 length: 15 amino acids. Germline-derived CDR1 and CDR2 are LNHDA and SQIVND (reference sequence).

V gene TRBV7-2 combines with J gene TRBJ1-4, with a weak D call TRBD1 (5 bases). V was clipped by 2 bases and J by 3 bases, with 10 bases between them. Germline CDR1 SGHTA, CDR2 FQGNSA. This CDR3 contains 15 residues. CDR3 nucleotide sequence: TGTGCCAGCAGCTTACAGGGCGTTTCTAATGAAAAACTGTTTTTT. This gives the protein CASSLQGVSNEKLFF.

The rearrangement uses TRBV6-1 and TRBJ2-1, with D tentatively TRBD1 or TRBD2 (5 bases each). Germline CDR1 reads MNHNS; CDR2 reads SASEGT. Trimming cost V 4 bases and J 4 bases, with 17 bases left between them. This CDR3 has 16 amino acids. DNA of the CDR3: TGTGCCAGCAGTGGGCGGAACCGGGACGCATACAATGAGCAGTTCTTC. It translates to CASSGRNRDAYNEQFF.

The chain recombines TRBV27 with TRBJ1-5, with 11 bases matching TRBD1. The germline V gene encodes CDR1 MNHEY and CDR2 SMNVEV (reference sequence). The CDR3 consists of 18 residues. J gave up 3 bases and V 5 bases, and 12 bases lay outside the gene matches. The CDR3 nucleotides read TGTGCCAGCAGTGGTGCCGGGACAGGGGGTTTCCTCAATCAGCCCCAGCATTTT. It encodes CASSGAGTGGFLNQPQHF.

V is TRBV2 and J is TRBJ2-7; no clear D gene. CDR1 and CDR2 (germline): SNHLY, FYNNEI. This CDR3 contains 15 residues. V lost 3 bases and J 5 bases, leaving 17 bases between the germline ends. In nucleotides, the CDR3 is TGTGCCAGCAGTGACGACCCACCCGAAGACCACGAGCAGTACTTC. It translates to CASSDDPPEDHEQYF.

This chain joins TRBV6-6 and TRBJ2-7; D is ambiguous. CDR3 length equals 14 residues. The germline gives CDR1 MNHNY, CDR2 SVGAGI (reference sequence). Trimming pared 2 bases from V and 7 bases from J, leaving 15 bases between. This chain's CDR3 is CASSYAGETREQYF. CDR3 sequence (DNA): TGTGCCAGCAGTTACGCCGGTGAGACCAGGGAGCAGTACTTC.